This T cell receptor (beta chain) emerged from a study of lymphopenia after photon versus proton radiotherapy. Sequenced by immunoSEQ multiplex PCR; TCRdb stores in-frame clones only, minus some. The sample has tens of thousands of clones, more than 85% seen once. V was trimmed by 5 bases and J by 0 bases, leaving 11 bases between them. Germline V gene sequence: CDR1 SGHAT, CDR2 FQNNGV. The CDR3 length is 14 residues. Sequences were derived from peripheral blood, sampled from a patient treated with photon-based radiotherapy. V usage is TRBV11-2 and J usage is TRBJ2-7; no reliable D call. The receptor's source is a middle-aged woman with cholangiocarcinoma. CDR3 bases: TGTGCCAGCAGCCAAGGTACCGACTCCTACGAGCAGTACTTC. This codes for CASSQGTDSYEQYF.